The 17 T cell receptor beta chains presented below share a single source sample, sequenced in a study of cytomegalovirus exposure and HLA in healthy donors. Profiling relied on immunoSEQ multiplex PCR, and the TCRdb table lists in-frame clones only, not all of them. The sample records approximately 54,000 clones, approximately 89% being singletons. Sequenced sample: PBMCs. Receptors originate from a young woman in good health and CMV-seropositive.

This clone came up once. The rearrangement uses TRBV6-6 and TRBJ1-6, with D maybe TRBD1 (6 bases). CDR3 length equals 16 residues. The ends were cut back, 0 bases at V and 7 bases at J, with 13 bases in the middle. CDR1 and CDR2 (germline): MNHNY, SVGAGI (reference sequence). The CDR3 sequence: CASSYSAGDGNSPLHF. CDR3 nucleotide sequence: TGTGCCAGCAGTTACTCGGCAGGGGATGGGAATTCACCCCTCCACTTT.

The V gene is TRBV5-1, the J gene TRBJ2-7; 7 bases map to TRBD1. Germline V gene sequence: CDR1 SGHRS, CDR2 YFSETQ. Trimming took 3 bases from V and 6 from J; bases not matched to a gene: 15. The CDR3 covers 16 residues. CDR3 residues: CASSSLQGKGVSEQYF. CDR3 DNA sequence: TGCGCCAGCAGCTCACTACAGGGGAAGGGAGTTAGCGAGCAGTACTTC.

The V call is TRBV2, the J call TRBJ1-6; D may be TRBD1 (5 bases). CDR1 is SNHLY, CDR2 FYNNEI, per germline. CDR3 length equals 14 residues. Between the trimmed V and J ends, which lost 6 bases and 10 bases, there was a span of 16 bases. DNA of the CDR3: TGTGCCAGCAGGACCCAGGGAATAGGATCACCCCTCCACTTT. Residues: CASRTQGIGSPLHF. Combining the CDR3 with reference TRBV2 and TRBJ1-6 gives the whole variable domain EPEVTQTPSHQVTQMGQEVILRCVPISNHLYFYWYRQILGQKVEFLVSFYNNEISEKSEIFDDQFSVERPDGSNFTLKIRSTKLEDSAMYFCASRTQGIGSPLHFGNGTRLTVT.

This clone was found once. The V call is TRBV11-2, the J call TRBJ2-5; TRBD2 is a possible D gene (5 bases). The CDR3 extends over 15 amino acids. Germline V lookup: CDR1 SGHAT, CDR2 FQNNGV. V was pared by 0 bases and J by 5 bases, with 13 bases between. The CDR3 DNA follows: TGTGCCAGCAGCTTAGAATGGGCCGGGGTGGAGACCCAGTACTTC. Translating it yields CASSLEWAGVETQYF.

The chain employs TRBV9 and TRBJ2-7; the D gene is possibly TRBD2 (5 bases). Germline CDR1 and CDR2: SGDLS and YYNGEE. This CDR3 is 13 amino acids long. The germline V and J ends were trimmed by 0 bases and 3 bases, with 7 bases remaining between them. In DNA, the CDR3 is TGTGCCAGCAGCGTAGGAGGGAGCTACGAGCAGTACTTC. The encoded protein is CASSVGGSYEQYF.

V is TRBV28 and J is TRBJ2-3, with TRBD1 identical over 8 bases. V was clipped by 6 bases and J by 3 bases; unmatched bases: 2. CDR1 MDHEN and CDR2 SYDVKM come from the germline V gene. CDR3 length: 13 amino acids. The CDR3 nucleotides are TGTGCCAGCAGAAGACAGGGGACAGATACGCAGTATTTT. It yields the protein CASRRQGTDTQYF.

The rearrangement joins TRBV5-1 to TRBJ1-2, with D maybe TRBD1 (6 bases). The CDR3 runs to 15 residues. Deletions cut 0 bases from V and 3 bases from J, with 12 bases between. Germline V gene data show CDR1 as SGHRS and CDR2 as YFSETQ. The CDR3 nucleotides read TGCGCCAGCAGCTTGGTTTCAGGGGATGACTATGGCTACACCTTC. It specifies CASSLVSGDDYGYTF.

The rearrangement joins TRBV6-6 to TRBJ2-7, with D maybe TRBD1 (6 bases). Germline CDR1 reads MNHNY; CDR2 reads SVGAGI (reference sequence). The V and J ends lost 8 bases and 2 bases respectively, with 10 bases between them. This CDR3 region has 12 residues. DNA of the CDR3: TGTGCCAGCGAGACAGGAGCCTACGAGCAGTACTTC. It encodes CASETGAYEQYF.

The CDR3 reads CASSLDTSRDTQYF. The CDR3 DNA reads TGTGCCAGCAGCTTAGATACTAGCCGAGATACGCAGTATTTT. The chain uses TRBV11-3 and TRBJ2-3; tentatively, D is TRBD2 (6 bases). Per germline, CDR1 SGHNT and CDR2 YENEEA. This CDR3 has 14 residues. Trimming took off 0 bases at V and 5 bases at J, with 9 bases between the two ends.

V and J are TRBV4-3 and TRBJ2-3, with TRBD2 matching over 8 bases. This CDR3 is 18 amino acids long. V trimming: 2 bases; J trimming: 2 bases; junction bases outside the gene matches: 12. Germline CDR1 reads LGHNA; CDR2 reads YSLEER. Here the CDR3 DNA reads TGCGCCAGCAGCCAATCCTCCGTGGCTAGCGGGTACACAGATACGCAGTATTTT. Translated, it gives CASSQSSVASGYTDTQYF.

The genes are TRBV12-5 and TRBJ2-1; 16 nucleotides match TRBD2. The CDR3 contains 20 residues. Germline-derived CDR1 and CDR2 are LGHNT and FRNRAP. J was trimmed by 0 bases and V by 1 base; bases with no gene match: 6. CDR3 bases: TGTGCTAGTGGTTTGGCGGGACTAGCGGGGGGGCGAGGCTCCTACAATGAGCAGTTCTTC. Protein product: CASGLAGLAGGRGSYNEQFF.

J is TRBJ2-1 and V is TRBV5-1, with TRBD1 matching over 7 bases. The CDR3 sequence is 15 residues long. The V gene end was trimmed by 3 bases and the J gene end by 1 base; junction bases not matched to a gene: 4. From germline, CDR1 is SGHRS and CDR2 YFSETQ. CDR3 loop: CASSYAQGSYNEQFF. DNA for the CDR3: TGCGCCAGCAGCTACGCACAGGGGTCCTACAATGAGCAGTTCTTC.

V usage is TRBV10-3 and J usage is TRBJ1-3, with 8 bases aligning to TRBD1. V lost 6 bases, J lost 2 bases, and 6 bases stayed unmatched. In germline, CDR1 is ENHRY, CDR2 SYGVKD. This CDR3 region has 15 residues. The CDR3 loop reads CAIRKDREPGNTIYF. The DNA of the CDR3 is TGTGCCATCAGAAAGGACAGGGAACCTGGAAACACCATATATTTT.

The rearrangement joins TRBV9 to TRBJ1-4; D gene ambiguous. Trimming cost V 3 bases and J 3 bases, with 9 bases left between them. This CDR3 comprises 14 residues. CDR1 SGDLS and CDR2 YYNGEE come from the germline V gene. The CDR3 region is CASSGGLSNEKLFF. The CDR3 DNA follows: TGTGCCAGCAGCGGCGGGCTTTCTAATGAAAAACTGTTTTTT.

The J gene is TRBJ1-1, the V gene TRBV7-9; 10 bases map to TRBD1. Trimming took 7 bases from V and 7 from J; bases not matched to a gene: 6. Germline lookup yields CDR1 SEHNR and CDR2 FQNEAQ (reference sequence). There are 13 residues in the CDR3. The CDR3 reads CASIGDRGGEAFF. The CDR3 DNA sequence: TGTGCCAGCATCGGGGACAGGGGAGGTGAAGCTTTCTTT.

The J gene is TRBJ2-2, the V gene TRBV9; 7 bases are shared with TRBD2. In germline, CDR1 is SGDLS, CDR2 YYNGEE. Trimming took 0 bases from V and 5 from J; bases not matched to a gene: 10. CDR3 length: 17 residues. The CDR3 DNA sequence: TGTGCCAGCAGCGTAGCTCGGGGGGATATTGGTACCGGGGAGCTGTTTTTT. As protein: CASSVARGDIGTGELFF.

This clone was recorded a few times. V and J are TRBV28 and TRBJ2-7; TRBD1 aligns across 7 bases. The V segment lost 6 bases and the J segment 3 bases; nucleotides outside the gene matches: 2. CDR1 MDHEN and CDR2 SYDVKM come from the germline V gene. The CDR3 runs 12 residues. CDR3 amino acids: CASRTGSYEQYF. DNA for the CDR3: TGTGCCAGCAGGACAGGGAGCTACGAGCAGTACTTC.